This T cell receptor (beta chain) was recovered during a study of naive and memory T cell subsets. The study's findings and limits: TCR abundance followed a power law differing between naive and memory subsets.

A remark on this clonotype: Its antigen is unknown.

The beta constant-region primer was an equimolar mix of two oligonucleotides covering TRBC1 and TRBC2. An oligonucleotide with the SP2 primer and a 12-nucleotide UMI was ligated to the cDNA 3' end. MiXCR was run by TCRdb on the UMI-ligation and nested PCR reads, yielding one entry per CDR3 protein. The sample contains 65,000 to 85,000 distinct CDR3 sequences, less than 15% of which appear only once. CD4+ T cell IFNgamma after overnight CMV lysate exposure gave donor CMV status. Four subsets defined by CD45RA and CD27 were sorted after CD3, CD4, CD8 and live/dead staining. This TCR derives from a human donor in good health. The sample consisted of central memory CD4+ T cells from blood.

The CDR3 sequence: CAWRLQGQDQPQHF. CDR3 nucleotides: TGTGCCTGGAGGTTACAGGGGCAAGATCAGCCCCAGCATTTT. The genes are TRBV30 and TRBJ1-5; 7 bases match TRBD1. V lost 3 bases to trimming and J lost 5 bases; unmatched junction nucleotides: 7. The CDR3 length is 14 residues. CDR1 is GTSNPN and CDR2 is SVGIG in the germline V gene (reference sequence).